One sample yielded the 27 T cell receptor beta chains listed below, sequenced in a study of T cell responses to AZD1222 COVID-19 vaccine. Assay used: immunoSEQ multiplex PCR; TCRdb lists only in-frame clones, some missing. This sample yields approximately 110,000 clones, of which around 85% are seen a single time; around 6.2% belongs to the top ten. Sequencing used peripheral blood, obtained on day 0 of AZD1222 vaccination. The source of these receptors is an adult in good health.

The rearrangement links TRBV5-5 to TRBJ2-3; 8 bases agree with TRBD2. Per germline, CDR1 SGHKS and CDR2 YYEKEE (reference sequence). The CDR3 totals 15 residues. J lost 2 bases, V lost 5 bases, and 7 bases had no gene match. CDR3 sequence reads: CASRTAGVNTDTQYF. The CDR3 DNA sequence: TGTGCCAGCAGAACAGCGGGGGTGAACACAGATACGCAGTATTTT.

The chain joins TRBV7-2 to TRBJ2-5; TRBD1 matches 11 bases. This CDR3 comprises 15 residues. V lost 4 bases and J lost 5; bases outside the gene matches: 6. Germline assignment: CDR1 SGHTA and CDR2 FQGNSA. CDR3 protein: CASSSPGQGGETQYF. CDR3 coding DNA: TGTGCCAGCAGCTCGCCGGGACAGGGGGGGGAGACCCAGTACTTC. Combining the CDR3 with reference TRBV7-2 and TRBJ2-5 gives the whole variable domain GAGVSQSPSNKVTEKGKDVELRCDPISGHTALYWYRQSLGQGLEFLIYFQGNSAPDKSGLPSDRFSAERTGGSVSTLTIQRTQQEDSAVYLCASSSPGQGGETQYFGPGTRLLVL.

Worth noting for this clone: The same CDR3 also results from other DNA sequences found in this sample. The V call is TRBV25-1, the J call TRBJ1-1, with a weak D call TRBD1 (6 bases). With 6 bases removed from V and 4 bases from J, the gap between germline ends came to 6 bases. The CDR3 runs to 11 residues. Germline CDR1 reads MGHDK; CDR2 reads SYGVNS. CDR3 nucleotide sequence: TGTGCCAGCAGCAGGGGCACTGAAGCTTTCTTT. Translated, it gives CASSRGTEAFF.

The chain couples TRBV7-9 to TRBJ1-5; D might be TRBD1 (6 bases). The CDR3 extends over 15 amino acids. From germline, CDR1 is SEHNR and CDR2 FQNEAQ (reference sequence). V was cut by 5 bases and J by 0 bases, with 11 bases left in between. The CDR3 region is CASSAEQGSNQPQHF. For the CDR3, the DNA is TGTGCCAGCAGCGCTGAACAGGGTAGCAATCAGCCCCAGCATTTT.

This clone was observed once. V usage is TRBV28 and J usage is TRBJ1-2; D gene ambiguous. Germline CDR1 and CDR2: MDHEN and SYDVKM. V dropped 3 bases and J dropped 1 base, with 12 bases sitting between them. The CDR3 has 15 amino acids. The CDR3 loop reads CASSFPHTGNYGYTF. The CDR3, as DNA: TGTGCCAGCAGTTTCCCCCACACGGGTAACTATGGCTACACCTTC.

The chain employs TRBV30 and TRBJ2-1; D remains ambiguous. Trimming took 1 base from V and 4 from J, leaving 8 bases between them. The CDR3 is 13 residues long. From germline, CDR1 is GTSNPN and CDR2 SVGIG (reference sequence). DNA for the CDR3: TGTGCCTGGAGTGCAGCATCTTACAATGAGCAGTTCTTC. Its translation is CAWSAASYNEQFF.

In its sample, this clone was seen once. The genes are TRBV30 and TRBJ1-1; D uncertain. CDR1 and CDR2 (germline): GTSNPN, SVGIG (reference sequence). V was shortened by 4 bases and J by 0 bases, with 0 bases between the two germline ends. The length of the CDR3 is 10 residues. DNA of the CDR3: TGTGCCTGGATGAACACTGAAGCTTTCTTT. This encodes CAWMNTEAFF.

The chain carries TRBV20-1 and TRBJ1-1; D ambiguous. Trimming removed 3 bases at V and 1 base at J, with 6 bases between. The CDR3 covers 12 residues. CDR1 is DFQATT, CDR2 SNEGSKA, per germline (reference sequence). The CDR3 DNA reads as TGCAGTGCTAGTAAGGGGAACACTGAAGCTTTCTTT. Protein product: CSASKGNTEAFF.

The genes are TRBV28 and TRBJ2-2; a weak D match, TRBD2 (6 bases). The CDR3 length is 13 residues. Germline V lookup: CDR1 MDHEN, CDR2 SYDVKM. With 5 bases removed from V and 8 bases from J, the gap between germline ends came to 12 bases. The CDR3 spells CASSRPAGGELFF. CDR3 bases: TGTGCCAGCAGTCGACCGGCGGGGGGGGAGCTGTTTTTT.

The gene calls are TRBV6-5 and TRBJ2-7; 9 positions match TRBD2. With 6 bases clipped from V and 3 bases from J, the junction kept 9 bases outside the gene matches. Germline CDR1 reads MNHEY; CDR2 reads SVGAGI. The CDR3 extends over 15 amino acids. The CDR3 DNA follows: TGTGCCAGCAGACCTGGACTAGCGACTGTCTACGAGCAGTACTTC. Translated, it gives CASRPGLATVYEQYF.

This chain links TRBV11-2 with TRBJ2-1; D not resolved. CDR1 SGHAT and CDR2 FQNNGV come from the germline V gene. V lost 6 bases to trimming and J lost 3 bases, with 3 bases between them. The CDR3 sequence is 11 residues long. CDR3 bases: TGTGCCAGCAGAGGCTACAATGAGCAGTTCTTC. Its protein product is CASRGYNEQFF.

The V gene is TRBV6-2 or TRBV6-3, the J gene TRBJ1-1; maybe TRBD1 (5 bases). The CDR3 extends over 15 amino acids. Germline CDR1 reads MNHEY; CDR2 reads SVGEGT. V lost 0 bases, J lost 7 bases, and 15 bases lay in between. This chain's CDR3 is CASSYSKRGPIEAFF. The CDR3 DNA sequence: TGTGCCAGCAGTTACTCGAAAAGGGGTCCAATTGAAGCTTTCTTT.

V is TRBV7-3 and J is TRBJ2-1; 9 nucleotides match TRBD2. The ends lost 1 base at V and 8 bases at J; junction bases unmatched: 6. From germline, CDR1 is SGHTA and CDR2 FQGTGA. CDR3 size: 15 residues. The CDR3: CASSLMSSGVDEQFF. DNA for the CDR3: TGTGCCAGCAGCTTAATGTCTAGCGGGGTTGATGAGCAGTTCTTC.

The CDR3 protein is CATQTQSTGELFF. The CDR3 nucleotides are TGTGCCACCCAAACCCAGTCCACCGGGGAGCTGTTTTTT. The gene calls are TRBV11-2 and TRBJ2-2; D gene ambiguous. The V end lost 10 bases, the J end lost 4 bases, and 13 bases lay between the germline ends. Germline-derived CDR1 and CDR2 are SGHAT and FQNNGV. CDR3 length: 13 amino acids.

The sample holds a few counts of this clone. The chain recombines TRBV4-2 with TRBJ2-7, with TRBD1 matching over 7 bases. Germline CDR1 reads LGHNA; CDR2 reads YNFKEQ. V gave up 2 bases and J gave up 7 bases; unmatched junction bases: 8. This CDR3 region has 14 residues. The CDR3 here is CASSQPMTGIEQYF. The CDR3 nucleotides read TGTGCCAGCAGCCAACCCATGACAGGGATAGAGCAGTACTTC.

The chain couples TRBV7-2 to TRBJ2-7, with D hard to call. The CDR3 length is 13 residues. Germline V gives CDR1 SGHTA, CDR2 FQGNSA. Trimming took 2 bases from V and 2 from J, leaving 7 bases between them. The CDR3 nucleotides read TGTGCCAGCAGCTTAAGCCCAACCTACGAGCAGTACTTC. Translation gives CASSLSPTYEQYF.

In DNA, the CDR3 is TGTGCCAGCAGCTTAACCCGGGACTTGAACACCGGGGAGCTGTTTTTT. Translated: CASSLTRDLNTGELFF. V is TRBV11-2 and J is TRBJ2-2; possibly TRBD2 for D (6 bases). The CDR3 runs 16 residues. The V gene's germline CDR1 is SGHAT and CDR2 FQNNGV. Trimming took off 2 bases at V and 1 base at J, with 11 bases between the two ends.

The rearrangement links TRBV4-1 to TRBJ2-2; D perhaps matches TRBD2 (6 bases). From germline, CDR1 is MGHRA and CDR2 YSYEKL. This CDR3 contains 17 residues. V was cut by 4 bases and J by 2 bases, with 17 bases left in between. In nucleotides, the CDR3 is TGCGCCAGCAGCCCAGGGCCCCTGGACTACAACACCGGGGAGCTGTTTTTT. It yields the protein CASSPGPLDYNTGELFF.

V is TRBV19 and J is TRBJ2-7; tentative D call: TRBD2 (6 bases). The length of the CDR3 is 15 residues. Germline lookup yields CDR1 LNHDA and CDR2 SQIVND (reference sequence). The V end was cut by 5 bases, the J end by 4 bases, with 18 bases between. CDR3 in DNA: TGTGCCAGTAGTTGGGGGGACCTGGCCGCTTACGAGCAGTACTTC. It specifies CASSWGDLAAYEQYF.

This clone was counted between two and nine times. The rearrangement links TRBV5-1 to TRBJ2-4, with 8 bases that match TRBD2. This CDR3 is built from 13 residues. Germline V gene lookup returns CDR1 SGHRS and CDR2 YFSETQ. V gave up 4 bases and J gave up 7 bases; unmatched junction bases: 4. CDR3 sequence (DNA): TGCGCCAGCAGCAGGGGACTAGAGAACATTCAGTACTTC. As protein: CASSRGLENIQYF.

This sequence joins TRBV6-5 and TRBJ1-1; no firm D call. Looked up from germline, CDR1 is MNHEY and CDR2 is SVGAGI. With 4 bases removed from V and 3 bases from J, the gap between germline ends came to 12 bases. The CDR3 runs to 14 residues. This chain's CDR3 is CASSSRQTHTEAFF. Here the CDR3 DNA reads TGTGCCAGCAGTTCTCGACAAACGCACACTGAAGCTTTCTTT.

This chain links TRBV19 with TRBJ1-2, with D hard to call. The CDR3 loop spans 13 amino acids. V lost 5 bases to trimming and J lost 2 bases, with 9 bases between them. CDR1 and CDR2 from the germline V gene are LNHDA and SQIVND (reference sequence). In nucleotides, the CDR3 is TGTGCCAGTAGTGAGGGAGTAAACTATGGCTACACCTTC. Its protein product is CASSEGVNYGYTF.

V and J are TRBV7-9 and TRBJ1-1; unclear D gene. Trimming stripped 1 base from V and 7 bases from J, with 10 bases between. Per germline, CDR1 SEHNR and CDR2 FQNEAQ (reference sequence). The CDR3 runs to 13 residues. The CDR3 sequence is CASSLGREDEAFF. For the CDR3, the DNA is TGTGCCAGCAGCTTAGGGCGGGAGGATGAAGCTTTCTTT.

This chain uses TRBV30 with TRBJ2-5, with D unresolved. Trimming removed 0 bases at V and 0 bases at J, with 2 bases between. Germline V gene sequence: CDR1 GTSNPN, CDR2 SVGIG (reference sequence). This CDR3 contains 12 residues. The CDR3 is CAWSVNQETQYF. The CDR3 DNA follows: TGTGCCTGGAGTGTAAACCAAGAGACCCAGTACTTC.

The genes are TRBV3-1 (or the pseudogene TRBV3-2) and TRBJ2-7; possibly TRBD1 for D (6 bases). Germline loops: CDR1 LGHDT, CDR2 YNNKEL (reference sequence). Trimming pared 0 bases from V and 4 bases from J, leaving 10 bases between. This CDR3 is 14 amino acids long. CDR3 protein: CASSQDRGWYEQYF. The CDR3 region has the DNA TGTGCCAGCAGCCAAGACAGGGGTTGGTACGAGCAGTACTTC.

In nucleotides, the CDR3 is TGTGCCACCAGCAGAGTGGGGTACAATGAGCAGTTCTTC. Its translation is CATSRVGYNEQFF. The chain couples TRBV15 to TRBJ2-1; D remains ambiguous. Trimming took off 1 base at V and 4 bases at J, with 5 bases between the two ends. Germline CDR1 is LNHNV and CDR2 is YYDKDF (reference sequence). There are 13 residues in the CDR3.

V usage is TRBV4-1 and J usage is TRBJ1-2; possibly TRBD1 for D (6 bases). Trimming shortened V by 0 bases and J by 3 bases, and 14 bases separated the two germline ends. Germline loops: CDR1 MGHRA, CDR2 YSYEKL. This CDR3 region has 16 residues. The CDR3 DNA reads TGCGCCAGCAGCCAAGATCGTATGGACAGCTACTATGGCTACACCTTC. Translated, it gives CASSQDRMDSYYGYTF.